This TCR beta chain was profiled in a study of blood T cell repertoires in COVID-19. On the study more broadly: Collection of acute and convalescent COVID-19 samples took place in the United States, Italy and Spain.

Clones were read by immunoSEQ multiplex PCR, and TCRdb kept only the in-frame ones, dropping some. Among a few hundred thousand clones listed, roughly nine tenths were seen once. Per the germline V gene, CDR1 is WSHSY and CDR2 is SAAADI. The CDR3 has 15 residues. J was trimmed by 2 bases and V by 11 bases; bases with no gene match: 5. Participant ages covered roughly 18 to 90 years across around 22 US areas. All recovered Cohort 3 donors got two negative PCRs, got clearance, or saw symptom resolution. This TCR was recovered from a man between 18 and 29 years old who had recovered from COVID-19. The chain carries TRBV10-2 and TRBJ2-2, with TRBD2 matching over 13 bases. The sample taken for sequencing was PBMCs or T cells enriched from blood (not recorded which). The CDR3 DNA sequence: TGCGCCTCGAGACTAGCGGGGGGAAACACCGGGGAGCTGTTTTTT. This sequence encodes CASRLAGGNTGELFF.